These 14 T cell receptor beta chains share one sample of origin, sequenced in a study of cytomegalovirus exposure and HLA in healthy donors. Vbeta (60) and Jbeta (13) primers were used in the PCR. TCRdb keeps only in-frame clones here, not all; method: immunoSEQ multiplex PCR. In the table there are fewer than 250,000 clones, about 80% of which are singletons. The sequencing sample was made of PBMCs. The source is a male donor in good health and CMV-seronegative.

Regarding this clone: Within the sample, other DNA sequences also encode this same CDR3. The genes are TRBV20-1 and TRBJ1-2; the match to TRBD1 covers 7 bases. The ends lost 0 bases at V and 8 bases at J; junction bases unmatched: 0. CDR1 and CDR2 (germline): DFQATT, SNEGSKA (reference sequence). This CDR3 is built from 11 residues. CDR3 amino acids: CSAREDRGYTF. The CDR3 bases are TGCAGTGCTAGAGAGGACAGGGGCTACACCTTC.

This chain connects TRBV30 to TRBJ2-7; TRBD2 is a possible D gene (5 bases). The V end lost 3 bases, the J end lost 3 bases, and 9 bases lay between the germline ends. From germline, CDR1 is GTSNPN and CDR2 SVGIG (reference sequence). This CDR3 contains 12 residues. The CDR3 region has the DNA TGTGCCTGGAGATCCGGGGACTACGAGCAGTACTTC. Translated, it gives CAWRSGDYEQYF.

This clone was observed once. This chain links TRBV19 with TRBJ2-1; the match to TRBD1 covers 7 bases. The CDR3 is made up of 13 amino acids. The V and J ends lost 7 bases and 3 bases, in that order; junction bases with no gene match: 3. Germline lookup yields CDR1 LNHDA and CDR2 SQIVND (reference sequence). CDR3 nucleotides: TGTGCCAGTAAAGGACAGGTCTACAATGAGCAGTTCTTC. It encodes CASKGQVYNEQFF.

Regarding this clone: One junction end disagrees with the germline gene, perhaps due to a read error. This rearrangement joins TRBV11-2 to TRBJ2-2, with a weak D call TRBD1 (6 bases). The CDR3 extends over 16 amino acids. Germline V gene sequence: CDR1 SGHAT, CDR2 FQNNGV. The CDR3 sequence is CASSLDTTGNTGELFF. In DNA form, the CDR3 reads TGTGCCAGCAGCCTAGATACGACAGGGAACACCGGGGAGCTGTTTTTT.

The chain combines TRBV28 with TRBJ1-2; possible D gene TRBD1, 6 bases. The CDR3 is 12 residues long. The germline V gene encodes CDR1 MDHEN and CDR2 SYDVKM. V was shortened by 10 bases and J by 1 base, with 10 bases between the two germline ends. The CDR3: CATGQFNYGYTF. CDR3 bases: TGTGCCACTGGACAGTTTAACTATGGCTACACCTTC.

The chain carries TRBV19 and TRBJ2-1; 8 nucleotides line up with TRBD1. V was clipped by 5 bases and J by 5 bases; unmatched bases: 8. The length of the CDR3 is 15 residues. Germline CDR1 reads LNHDA; CDR2 reads SQIVND (reference sequence). The CDR3 coding sequence is TGTGCCAGTAGTCTGAGGGACAGGAGAGACAATGAGCAGTTCTTC. Its translation is CASSLRDRRDNEQFF.

With regard to this clone: At one end, the junction sequence differs from germline, possibly due to a read error. This chain joins TRBV9 and TRBJ1-5, with D uncertain. This CDR3 has 14 amino acids. From germline, CDR1 is SGDLS and CDR2 YYNGEE. The CDR3 sequence is CASNRPSSDQPQHF. The DNA for the CDR3 is TGTGCCAGCAACCGACCGAGTAGCGATCAGCCCCAGCATTTT.

This clone has just a few counts. The chain uses TRBV10-3 and TRBJ1-2, with D unclear. Germline lookup yields CDR1 ENHRY and CDR2 SYGVKD. V gave up 0 bases and J gave up 0 bases, with 8 bases separating them. This CDR3 region has 15 residues. The CDR3 protein is CAISESLVPNYGYTF. CDR3 DNA: TGTGCCATCAGTGAGTCGCTAGTTCCTAACTATGGCTACACCTTC.

Here the CDR3 DNA reads TGTGCCAGCTCAGGACAGGGCACTGAAGCTTTCTTT. Encoded protein: CASSGQGTEAFF. V usage is TRBV18 and J usage is TRBJ1-1; 8 nucleotides agree with TRBD1. The germline V gene encodes CDR1 KGHSH and CDR2 LQKENI. The CDR3 totals 12 residues. The V gene end was trimmed by 5 bases and the J gene end by 4 bases; junction bases not matched to a gene: 0.

The chain carries TRBV29-1 and TRBJ2-1, with 9 bases identical to TRBD1. The germline gives CDR1 SQVTM, CDR2 ANQGSEA. V lost 6 bases and J lost 2; bases outside the gene matches: 5. CDR3 length: 14 amino acids. The chain's CDR3 is CSVAGTGTYNEQFF. CDR3 nucleotides: TGCAGCGTCGCCGGGACAGGGACCTACAATGAGCAGTTCTTC.

This chain links TRBV13 with TRBJ2-7; 10 bases fit TRBD1. This CDR3 is built from 15 residues. The junction had 10 bases not matched to a gene; V was cut back by 5 bases and J by 6 bases. Per germline, CDR1 PRHDT and CDR2 FYEKMQ (reference sequence). Here the CDR3 DNA reads TGTGCCAGCAGCGCCACGACAGGGGGCGTAGGCGAGCAGTACTTC. Protein sequence: CASSATTGGVGEQYF.

The chain joins TRBV10-3 to TRBJ1-1; the D gene is possibly TRBD1 (5 bases). Germline CDR1 ENHRY, CDR2 SYGVKD. The germline V and J ends were trimmed by 4 bases and 1 base, with 10 bases remaining between them. This CDR3 has 14 residues. The CDR3 nucleotides are TGTGCCATCAGTGTGGACACCTCGAACACTGAAGCTTTCTTT. Translated, it gives CAISVDTSNTEAFF.

The V and J genes are TRBV7-3 and TRBJ2-3, with TRBD2 matching over 9 bases. Germline V CDR1 and CDR2: SGHTA, FQGTGA. Trimming removed 1 base from V and 5 bases from J; junction bases left unmatched: 1. The CDR3 runs to 14 residues. The CDR3 nucleotides are TGTGCCAGCAGCTTAAGCGGGGGGGGAGATACGCAGTATTTT. Its translation is CASSLSGGGDTQYF.

The chain has TRBV2 and TRBJ2-1, with 8 bases fitting TRBD1. The germline V gene has CDR1 SNHLY and CDR2 FYNNEI. J gave up 2 bases and V 9 bases, and 6 bases lay outside the gene matches. The CDR3 runs 14 residues. Written as DNA, the CDR3 is TGTGCCAGTCTACAGGGGGAGCCCTACAATGAGCAGTTCTTC. It yields the protein CASLQGEPYNEQFF.